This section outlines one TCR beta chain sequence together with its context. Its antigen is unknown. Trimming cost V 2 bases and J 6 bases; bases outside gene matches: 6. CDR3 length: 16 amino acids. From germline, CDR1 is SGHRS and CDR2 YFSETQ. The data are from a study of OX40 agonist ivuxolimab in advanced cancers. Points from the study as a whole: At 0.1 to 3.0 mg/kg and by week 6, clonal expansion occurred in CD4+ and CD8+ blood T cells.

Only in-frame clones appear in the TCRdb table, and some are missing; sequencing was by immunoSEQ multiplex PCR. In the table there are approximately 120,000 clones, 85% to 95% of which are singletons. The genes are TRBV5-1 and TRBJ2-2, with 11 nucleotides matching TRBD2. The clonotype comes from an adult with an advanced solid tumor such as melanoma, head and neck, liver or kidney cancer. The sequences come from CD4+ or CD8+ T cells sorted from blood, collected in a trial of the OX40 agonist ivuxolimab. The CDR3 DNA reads TGCGCCAGCAGCTTTACTAGCGGGAGTATATCCGGGGAGCTGTTTTTT. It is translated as CASSFTSGSISGELFF.